The rows below give T cell receptor beta chains drawn from one sample of a study of Graves' ophthalmopathy and Graves' hyperthyroidism. TCRdb re-derived calls from the multiplex PCR reads in MiXCR, one entry per CDR3 protein. The table records approximately 540,000 distinct CDR3 sequences, approximately 37% of them present only once. The sample consisted of peripheral blood or thyroid tissue (not recorded which). The receptors here all came from an adult man with Graves' hyperthyroidism. Both conserved end residues are part of each CDR3. Fields, in order: CDR3 DNA, CDR3 protein, J gene, D gene, clone size, V gene. The D gene is left open where the match is weak. Clone sizes are given selectively: once, few, many, or a class where the clone is expanded.

TGTGCCAGCAGCCCGATGGACAGGACCCACGAGCAGTACTTC	CASSPMDRTHEQYF	TRBJ2-7	TRBD1	many	TRBV12-3/TRBV12-4
TGTGCCAGCAGCTTACTACAGGGCGGAAACACTGAAGCTTTCTTT	CASSLLQGGNTEAFF	TRBJ1-1	.	many	TRBV11-3
TGTGCCAGCAGCTTAGCAGTAGGGGCCCAGTACTTC	CASSLAVGAQYF	TRBJ2-5	.	.	TRBV7-9
TGTGCCAGCAGCTTAGATGGGGGTCCCCAGTACTTC	CASSLDGGPQYF	TRBJ2-5	.	.	TRBV11-3
TGTGCCAGCAGTTACAGGCCCTCTGGGGCCAACGTCCTGACTTTC	CASSYRPSGANVLTF	TRBJ2-6	.	many	TRBV6-5
TGCGCCAGCAGCCCGGACAGGGCTGTCTCCTACGAGCAGTACTTC	CASSPDRAVSYEQYF	TRBJ2-7	TRBD1	many	TRBV5-1
TGTGCCAGCAGCCTAACAGACACTGAAGCTTTCTTT	CASSLTDTEAFF	TRBJ1-1	.	.	TRBV5-4
TGTGCCAGCAGAACGGGACTAGCTCGGGATGAGCAGTTCTTC	CASRTGLARDEQFF	TRBJ2-1	TRBD2	.	TRBV6-5
TGCAGTGCTCCCCTTAGCTACAGGGTAGGGGCCGGTCAGCCCCAGCATTTT	CSAPLSYRVGAGQPQHF	TRBJ1-5	.	.	TRBV20-1
TGCGCCAGCAGCTTGGAGCCGGGGGCGGGGACCGGGGAGCTGTTTTTT	CASSLEPGAGTGELFF	TRBJ2-2	.	.	TRBV5-1
TGCGCCAGCAGCTTGGGGGGAACCTCTGGAAACACCATATATTTT	CASSLGGTSGNTIYF	TRBJ1-3	.	many	TRBV5-1
TGTGCCAGCAGCCCGACGATAGGACAGGGCGGCACCGGGGAGCTGTTTTTT	CASSPTIGQGGTGELFF	TRBJ2-2	TRBD1	few	TRBV7-9
TGTGCCACCAGTCGAAAGGGGGATCAGCCCCAGCATTTT	CATSRKGDQPQHF	TRBJ1-5	.	many	TRBV15
TGTGCCAGCAGTTTCCAGGGACTAGTTGGCTACACCTTC	CASSFQGLVGYTF	TRBJ1-2	.	.	TRBV25-1
TGTGCCAGCAGTCGGGACAGGGGTACAACCACTGAAGCTCTCTTT	CASSRDRGTTTEALF	TRBJ1-1	TRBD1	.	TRBV2
TGTGCCAGCATAGCCAGACAGGGGGCTGAGACCCAGTACTTC	CASIARQGAETQYF	TRBJ2-5	TRBD1	.	TRBV12-3/TRBV12-4
TGTGCTAGAGCCTCGGACACGACGAACACTGAAGCTTTCTTT	CARASDTTNTEAFF	TRBJ1-1	.	.	TRBV7-9
TGTGCCAGCAGGTCAGGCGGGGGATCCTACGAGCAGTACTTC	CASRSGGGSYEQYF	TRBJ2-7	TRBD2	few	TRBV27
TGTGCCAGCAGTTTATGGGCAGAGTGTAACTATGGCTACACCTTC	CASSLWAECNYGYTF	TRBJ1-2	.	.	TRBV12-5
TGTGCCATCAGTGATTCCGGACAGGGGGGGATTGGCAATCAGCCCCAGCATTTT	CAISDSGQGGIGNQPQHF	TRBJ1-5	TRBD1	many	TRBV10-3
TGTGCCAGCAGCTTGGGTGGGCCTCGGACTAATGAAAAACTGTTTTTT	CASSLGGPRTNEKLFF	TRBJ1-4	.	few	TRBV5-8
TGCGGCGTTATGACAGCCCACGAGTACGAGCAGTACTTC	CGVMTAHEYEQYF	TRBJ2-7	.	.	TRBV29-1
TGTGCCAGCAAGGGGGACACTAATGAAAAACTGTTTTTT	CASKGDTNEKLFF	TRBJ1-4	.	many	TRBV2
TGTGCCAGCAGCTTACGGCAGCTGTCAACTCAGAACACCGGGGAGCTGTTTTTT	CASSLRQLSTQNTGELFF	TRBJ2-2	.	many	TRBV7-3
TGTGCCAGCAGCACTGACAGGGGGCATCCCGGGGAGCTGTTTTTT	CASSTDRGHPGELFF	TRBJ2-2	TRBD1	.	TRBV7-9
TGTGCCAGCATCCCGTCTGGGGCTAATGAAAAACTGTTTTTT	CASIPSGANEKLFF	TRBJ1-4	.	.	TRBV7-4
TGTGCCAGCAGCCCGGGACAGGGGTTTAACTATGGCTACACCTTC	CASSPGQGFNYGYTF	TRBJ1-2	TRBD1	many	TRBV5-6
TGCGCCAGCAGCCAAGGGCTAGCGGCCTCCAACGAGCAGTACTTC	CASSQGLAASNEQYF	TRBJ2-7	TRBD2	once	TRBV2
TGTGCCAGTAGTATTGCGGGACTAGCGGAACCCTACGAGCAGTACTTC	CASSIAGLAEPYEQYF	TRBJ2-7	TRBD2	.	TRBV19
TGTGCCAGCATACAGAACACCAGGGAGCTGTTTTTT	CASIQNTRELFF	TRBJ2-2	.	.	TRBV12-3/TRBV12-4
TGCAGTGCTAGAGATATCGGGACTAGCCGAGATACGCAGTATTTT	CSARDIGTSRDTQYF	TRBJ2-3	TRBD2	.	TRBV20-1
TGTGCCTCCAAGAGACAGGGGTCCCAACTAAATTCACCCCTCCACTTT	CASKRQGSQLNSPLHF	TRBJ1-6	TRBD1	few	TRBV30
TGTGCCAGCAGTCCCCAGTGGGGGGCCTACGAGCAGTACTTC	CASSPQWGAYEQYF	TRBJ2-7	.	.	TRBV28
TGTGCCAGCAGGATAGACAGGGAGCAGTACTTC	CASRIDREQYF	TRBJ2-7	.	many	TRBV25-1
TGTGCCAGCAGCCCAGACAGGGGGCAAGGGGGGACTGAAGCTTTCTTT	CASSPDRGQGGTEAFF	TRBJ1-1	TRBD1	many	TRBV9
TGCAGCGTGGCCGGTGGGACGAACTATGGCTACACCTTC	CSVAGGTNYGYTF	TRBJ1-2	.	once	TRBV29-1
TGTGCCAGCAGCGCACAGGGGCTTGGCTACACCTTC	CASSAQGLGYTF	TRBJ1-2	TRBD1	once	TRBV7-9
TGTGCCAGCAGTGAACTGGGACAGGGCTCTGGAAACACCATATATTTT	CASSELGQGSGNTIYF	TRBJ1-3	TRBD1	.	TRBV12-3/TRBV12-4
TGTGCCAGTATCGGACAGGGCCTTGTCTACACCTTC	CASIGQGLVYTF	TRBJ1-2	TRBD1	many	TRBV19
TGTGCCAGCAGCCAAGGACCCGAAGCTCTCTTT	CASSQGPEALF	TRBJ1-1	.	.	TRBV3-1
TGCGCCAGCAGCTTGGGTCAGAAGTCTGCCGCTTTCTTT	CASSLGQKSAAFF	TRBJ1-1	.	once	TRBV5-1
TGTGCCAGCAGTCGGCTGAACACTGAAGCTTTCTTT	CASSRLNTEAFF	TRBJ1-1	.	many	TRBV25-1
TGTGCCAGCAGCTTAGGAACAGCTACTAGTAACTATGGCTACACCTTC	CASSLGTATSNYGYTF	TRBJ1-2	.	many	TRBV7-2
TGTGCCAGCAGCTTCTGGGTGACAGAACTTAACCAAGAGACCCAGTACTTC	CASSFWVTELNQETQYF	TRBJ2-5	.	many	TRBV7-2
TGTGCTAGTAGGCAGGCGTTACAAGAGACCCAGTACTTC	CASRQALQETQYF	TRBJ2-5	.	many	TRBV12-5
TGTGCCAGCAGCTTAGGTACAGGGGTTTTCTACGAGCAGTACTTC	CASSLGTGVFYEQYF	TRBJ2-7	TRBD1	.	TRBV11-2
TGCAGCGTTGAAATCGGAACCTTATCGGGATTATACGAGCAGTACTTC	CSVEIGTLSGLYEQYF	TRBJ2-7	.	.	TRBV29-1
TGTGCCAGCAGTGAACCGGACAGCCAAGAGACCCAGTACTTC	CASSEPDSQETQYF	TRBJ2-5	.	many	TRBV6-1
TGTGCCAGCAGCTTAGAAGTGGGAGTCCAAGAGACCCAGTACTTC	CASSLEVGVQETQYF	TRBJ2-5	.	.	TRBV7-6
TGTGCCAGCAGTTCCCGGGGAGGGGCTCAATCCTACGAGCAGTACTTC	CASSSRGGAQSYEQYF	TRBJ2-7	TRBD2	.	TRBV28
TGTGCCAGCTTCGAGCGGGAGACCCAGTACTTC	CASFERETQYF	TRBJ2-5	.	.	TRBV9
TGTGCCAGCAGCCCGGGGTTATCGAACGAGCAGTACTTC	CASSPGLSNEQYF	TRBJ2-7	.	many	TRBV5-6
TGTGCCAGCAGCTTAGCGAAGGGCAGCTCCTACGAGCAGTACTTC	CASSLAKGSSYEQYF	TRBJ2-7	.	.	TRBV7-9
TGCAGTGCTAGAGATCTACAAACGGCGGACTGGACAGGGGATAGGGACACTGAAGCTTTCTTT	CSARDLQTADWTGDRDTEAFF	TRBJ1-1	TRBD1	many	TRBV20-1
TGTGCCTGGCATTTAACGGGAGCGGCCGGGGAGCTGTTTTTT	CAWHLTGAAGELFF	TRBJ2-2	.	.	TRBV7-9